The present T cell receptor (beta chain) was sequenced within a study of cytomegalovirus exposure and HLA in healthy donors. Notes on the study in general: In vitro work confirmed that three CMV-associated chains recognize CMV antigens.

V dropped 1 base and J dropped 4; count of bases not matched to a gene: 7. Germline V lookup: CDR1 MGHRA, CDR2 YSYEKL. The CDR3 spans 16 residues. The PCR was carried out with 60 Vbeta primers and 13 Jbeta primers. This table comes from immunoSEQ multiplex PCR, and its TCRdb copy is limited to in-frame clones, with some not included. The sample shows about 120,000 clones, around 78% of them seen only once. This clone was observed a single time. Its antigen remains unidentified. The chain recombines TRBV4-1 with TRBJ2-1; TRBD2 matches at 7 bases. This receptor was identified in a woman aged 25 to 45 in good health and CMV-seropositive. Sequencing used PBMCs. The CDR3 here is CASSQGGGRRYNEQFF. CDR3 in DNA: TGCGCCAGCAGCCAAGGGGGGGGGAGACGGTACAATGAGCAGTTCTTC.